This T cell receptor beta chain was profiled in a study of OX40 agonist ivuxolimab in advanced cancers. Turning to the study itself: Partial responses were seen in three patients, one with hepatocellular carcinoma and two with cutaneous melanoma.

The length of the CDR3 is 16 residues. V was cut by 2 bases and J by 0 bases, with 11 bases left in between. Germline loops: CDR1 SEHNR, CDR2 FQNEAQ (reference sequence). Assay used: immunoSEQ multiplex PCR; TCRdb lists only in-frame clones, some missing. The sample holds under 60,000 clones, 75% to 90% seen once. Exclusion applied to patients with autoimmune disease history or systemic immunosuppression. The sequence derives from an adult with an advanced solid tumor such as melanoma, head and neck, liver or kidney cancer. Sequences were derived from CD4+ or CD8+ T cells sorted from blood, sampled in a trial of the OX40 agonist ivuxolimab. The gene calls are TRBV7-9 and TRBJ1-3; no clear D. The CDR3 DNA reads as TGTGCCAGCAGCTTAACGACCGGTTTCTCTGGAAACACCATATATTTT. It specifies CASSLTTGFSGNTIYF.